Below, one T cell receptor (beta chain) is given with its context. These data are taken from a study of blood T cell repertoires in COVID-19. Study as a whole: In each case, the material was cDNA or gDNA derived from T cells, B-cell-depleted T cells, or PBMCs.

CDR1 SQVTM and CDR2 ANQGSEA come from the germline V gene. V lost 2 bases to trimming and J lost 8 bases, with 15 bases between them. There are 13 residues in the CDR3. Per the original data handling: Reference gene primers were amplified, and this amplification served to estimate nucleated cell counts. Clones were read by immunoSEQ multiplex PCR, and TCRdb kept only the in-frame ones, dropping some. The V and J calls and clone size come from that table; D and trimming were worked out from the DNA. The data contain over 85,000 clones, 91% of them singletons. This chain joins TRBV29-1 and TRBJ1-2; a possible D gene is TRBD1 (6 bases). The specimen sequenced was peripheral blood. The receptor was derived from a man aged 18 to 30 with acute or convalescent COVID-19. The CDR3 loop reads CSVEISPGEGYTF. The DNA of the CDR3 is TGCAGCGTTGAAATCTCCCCAGGGGAAGGCTACACCTTC.